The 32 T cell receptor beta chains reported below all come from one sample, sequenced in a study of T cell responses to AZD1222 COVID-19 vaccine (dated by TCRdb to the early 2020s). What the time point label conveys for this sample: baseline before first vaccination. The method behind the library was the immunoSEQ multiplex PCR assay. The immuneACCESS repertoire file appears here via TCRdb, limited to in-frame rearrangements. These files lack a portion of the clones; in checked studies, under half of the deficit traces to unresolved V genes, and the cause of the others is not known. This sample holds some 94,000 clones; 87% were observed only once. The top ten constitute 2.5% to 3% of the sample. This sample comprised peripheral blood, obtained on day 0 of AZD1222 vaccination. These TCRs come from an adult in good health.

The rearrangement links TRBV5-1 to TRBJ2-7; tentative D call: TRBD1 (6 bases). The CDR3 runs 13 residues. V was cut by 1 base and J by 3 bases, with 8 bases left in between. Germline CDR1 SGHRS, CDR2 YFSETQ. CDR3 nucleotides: TGCGCCAGCAGCTTGACAGGGCTCTACGAGCAGTACTTC. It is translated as CASSLTGLYEQYF.

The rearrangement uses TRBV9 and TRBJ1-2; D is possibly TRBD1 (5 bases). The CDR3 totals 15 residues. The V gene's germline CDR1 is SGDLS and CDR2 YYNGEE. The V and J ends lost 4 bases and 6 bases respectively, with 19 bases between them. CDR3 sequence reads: CASSLTDGWGDGYTF. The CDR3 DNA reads TGTGCCAGCAGCCTTACGGACGGTTGGGGGGATGGCTACACCTTC.

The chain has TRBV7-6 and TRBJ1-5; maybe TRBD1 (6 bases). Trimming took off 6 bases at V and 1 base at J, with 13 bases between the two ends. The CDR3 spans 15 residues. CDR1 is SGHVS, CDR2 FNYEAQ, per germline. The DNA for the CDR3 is TGTGCCAGCAGTGCCGGGGGGGGCAGCAATCAGCCCCAGCATTTT. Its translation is CASSAGGGSNQPQHF.

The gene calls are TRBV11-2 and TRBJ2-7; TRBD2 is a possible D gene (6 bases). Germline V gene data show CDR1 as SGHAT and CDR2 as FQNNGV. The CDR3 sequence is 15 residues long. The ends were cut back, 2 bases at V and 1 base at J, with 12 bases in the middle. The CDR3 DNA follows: TGTGCCAGCAGCTTAACGGCGGGATCGTCCTACGAGCAGTACGTC. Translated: CASSLTAGSSYEQYV.

Here the CDR3 reads CASSPERDRGWDGYTF. Here the CDR3 DNA reads TGTGCCAGCAGCCCCGAACGGGACAGGGGGTGGGATGGCTACACCTTC. This sequence joins TRBV5-4 and TRBJ1-2; 11 bases align to TRBD1. V dropped 4 bases and J dropped 6; count of bases not matched to a gene: 11. CDR1 is SGHNT and CDR2 is YYREEE in the germline V gene (reference sequence). The CDR3 is 16 residues long. Supplemented by reference TRBV5-4 and TRBJ1-2, the full variable domain reads ETGVTQSPTHLIKTRGQQVTLRCSSQSGHNTVSWYQQALGQGPQFIFQYYREEENGRGNFPPRFSGLQFPNYSSELNVNALELDDSALYLCASSPERDRGWDGYTFGSGTRLTVV.

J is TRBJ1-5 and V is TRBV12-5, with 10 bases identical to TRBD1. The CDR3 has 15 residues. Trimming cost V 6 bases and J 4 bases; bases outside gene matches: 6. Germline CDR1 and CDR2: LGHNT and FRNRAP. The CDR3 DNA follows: TGTGCTAGTGGCCTCTTGGGACAGGGGAATCAGCCCCAGCATTTT. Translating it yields CASGLLGQGNQPQHF.

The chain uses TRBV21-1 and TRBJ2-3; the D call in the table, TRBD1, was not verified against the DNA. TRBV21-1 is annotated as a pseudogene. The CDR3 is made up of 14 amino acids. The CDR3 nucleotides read TGTGCCAGCAGCAAACCAGGCAGCACAGATACGCAGTATTTT. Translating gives CASSKPGSTDTQYF.

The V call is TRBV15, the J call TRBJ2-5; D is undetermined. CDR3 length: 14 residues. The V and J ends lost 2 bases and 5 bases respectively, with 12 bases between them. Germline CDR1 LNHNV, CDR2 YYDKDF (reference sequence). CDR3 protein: CATSRSGSHETQYF. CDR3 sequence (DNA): TGTGCCACCAGCAGATCCGGGTCTCATGAGACCCAGTACTTC. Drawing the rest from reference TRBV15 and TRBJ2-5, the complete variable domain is DAMVIQNPRYQVTQFGKPVTLSCSQTLNHNVMYWYQQKSSQAPKLLFHYYDKDFNNEADTPDNFQSRRPNTSFCFLDIRSPGLGDTAMYLCATSRSGSHETQYFGPGTRLLVL.

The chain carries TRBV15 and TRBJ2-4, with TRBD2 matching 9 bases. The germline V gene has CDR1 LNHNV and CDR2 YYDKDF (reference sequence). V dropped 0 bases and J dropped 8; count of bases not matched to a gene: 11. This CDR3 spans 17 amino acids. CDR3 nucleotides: TGTGCCACCAGCAGAGATCGGGCTAGCGGGAAAAGGGACATTCAGTACTTC. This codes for CATSRDRASGKRDIQYF.

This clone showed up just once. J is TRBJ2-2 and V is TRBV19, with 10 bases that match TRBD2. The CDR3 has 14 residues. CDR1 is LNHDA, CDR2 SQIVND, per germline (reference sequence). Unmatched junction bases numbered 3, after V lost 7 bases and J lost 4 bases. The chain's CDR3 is CASTLAGATGELFF. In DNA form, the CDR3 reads TGTGCCAGTACCCTAGCGGGAGCCACCGGGGAGCTGTTTTTT. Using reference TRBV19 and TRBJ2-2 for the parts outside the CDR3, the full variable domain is DGGITQSPKYLFRKEGQNVTLSCEQNLNHDAMYWYRQDPGQGLRLIYYSQIVNDFQKGDIAEGYSVSREKKESFPLTVTSAQKNPTAFYLCASTLAGATGELFFGEGSRLTVL.

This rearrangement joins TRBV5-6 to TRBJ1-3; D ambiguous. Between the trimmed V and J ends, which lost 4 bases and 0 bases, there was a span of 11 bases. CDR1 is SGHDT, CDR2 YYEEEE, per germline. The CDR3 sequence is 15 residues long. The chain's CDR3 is CASSPGRFSGNTIYF. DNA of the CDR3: TGTGCCAGCAGCCCTGGACGGTTCTCTGGAAACACCATATATTTT.

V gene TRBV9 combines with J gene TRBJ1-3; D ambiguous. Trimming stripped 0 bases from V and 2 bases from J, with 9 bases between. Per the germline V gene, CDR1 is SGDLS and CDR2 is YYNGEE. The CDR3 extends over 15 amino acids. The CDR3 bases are TGTGCCAGCAGCGTAGGAATCTCAGCTGGAAACACCATATATTTT. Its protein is CASSVGISAGNTIYF.

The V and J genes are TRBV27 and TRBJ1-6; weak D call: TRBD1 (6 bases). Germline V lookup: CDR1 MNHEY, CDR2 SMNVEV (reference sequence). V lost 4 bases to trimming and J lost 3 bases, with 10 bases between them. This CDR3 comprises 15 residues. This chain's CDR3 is CASSSTGIYNSPLHF. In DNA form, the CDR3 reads TGTGCCAGCAGTTCCACAGGGATCTATAATTCACCCCTCCACTTT.

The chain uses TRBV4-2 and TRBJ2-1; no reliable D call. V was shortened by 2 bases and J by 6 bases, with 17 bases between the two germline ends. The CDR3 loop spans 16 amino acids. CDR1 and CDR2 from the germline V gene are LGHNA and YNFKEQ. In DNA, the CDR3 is TGTGCCAGCAGCCAAAGTACTATGAGCAGATCCAATGAGCAGTTCTTC. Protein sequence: CASSQSTMSRSNEQFF.

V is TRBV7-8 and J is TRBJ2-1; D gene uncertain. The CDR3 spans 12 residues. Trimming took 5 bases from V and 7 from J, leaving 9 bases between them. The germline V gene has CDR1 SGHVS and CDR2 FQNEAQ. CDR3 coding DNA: TGTGCCAGCAGCCACCCTATAAATGAGCAGTTCTTC. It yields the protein CASSHPINEQFF.

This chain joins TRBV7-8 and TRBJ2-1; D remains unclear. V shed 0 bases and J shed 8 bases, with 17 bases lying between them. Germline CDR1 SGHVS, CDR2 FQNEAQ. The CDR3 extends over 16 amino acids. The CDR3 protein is CASSLAHGPRRDEQFF. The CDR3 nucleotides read TGTGCCAGCAGCTTAGCGCACGGCCCCCGGCGCGATGAGCAGTTCTTC.

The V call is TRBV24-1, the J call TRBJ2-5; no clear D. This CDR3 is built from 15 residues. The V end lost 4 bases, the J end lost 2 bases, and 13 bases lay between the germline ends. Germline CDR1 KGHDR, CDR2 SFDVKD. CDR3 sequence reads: CATSEEVREQETQYF. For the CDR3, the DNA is TGTGCCACCAGTGAAGAGGTGAGAGAACAAGAGACCCAGTACTTC.

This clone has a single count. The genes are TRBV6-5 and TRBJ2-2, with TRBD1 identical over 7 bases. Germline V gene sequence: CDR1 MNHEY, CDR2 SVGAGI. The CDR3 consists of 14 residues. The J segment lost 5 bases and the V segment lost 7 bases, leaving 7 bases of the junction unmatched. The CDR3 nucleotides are TGTGCCAGCACCGACAGGGTAAAGACCGGGGAGCTGTTTTTT. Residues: CASTDRVKTGELFF.

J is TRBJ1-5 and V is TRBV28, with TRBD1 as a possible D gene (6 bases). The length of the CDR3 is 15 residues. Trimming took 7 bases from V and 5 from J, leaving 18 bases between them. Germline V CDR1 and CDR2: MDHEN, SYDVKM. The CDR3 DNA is TGTGCCAGCACCTGGACAGTTGAGGGGTATCAGCCCCAGCATTTT. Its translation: CASTWTVEGYQPQHF.

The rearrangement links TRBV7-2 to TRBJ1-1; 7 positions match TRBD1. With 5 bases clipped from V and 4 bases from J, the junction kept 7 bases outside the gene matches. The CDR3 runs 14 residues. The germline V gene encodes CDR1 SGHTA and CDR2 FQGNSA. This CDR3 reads CASSPKQGSTEAFF. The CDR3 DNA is TGTGCCAGCAGCCCGAAACAGGGGAGCACTGAAGCTTTCTTT.

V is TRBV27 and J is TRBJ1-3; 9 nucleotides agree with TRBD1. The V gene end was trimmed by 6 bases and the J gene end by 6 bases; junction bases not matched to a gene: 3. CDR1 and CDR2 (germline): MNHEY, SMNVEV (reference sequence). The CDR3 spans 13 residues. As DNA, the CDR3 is TGTGCCAGCAGGGGACAGGGAGAAAACACCATATATTTT. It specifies CASRGQGENTIYF.

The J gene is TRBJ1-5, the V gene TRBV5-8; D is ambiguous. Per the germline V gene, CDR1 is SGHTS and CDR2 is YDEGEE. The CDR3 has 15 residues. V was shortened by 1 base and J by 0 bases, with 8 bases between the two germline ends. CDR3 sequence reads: CASSLNSFSNQPQHF. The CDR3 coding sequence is TGTGCCAGCAGCTTGAACAGTTTTAGCAATCAGCCCCAGCATTTT.

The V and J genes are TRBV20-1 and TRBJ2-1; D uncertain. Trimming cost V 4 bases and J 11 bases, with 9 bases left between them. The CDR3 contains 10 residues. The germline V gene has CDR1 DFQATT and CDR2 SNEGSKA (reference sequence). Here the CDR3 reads CSAKKTQQFF. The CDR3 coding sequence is TGCAGTGCTAAGAAGACCCAGCAGTTCTTC.

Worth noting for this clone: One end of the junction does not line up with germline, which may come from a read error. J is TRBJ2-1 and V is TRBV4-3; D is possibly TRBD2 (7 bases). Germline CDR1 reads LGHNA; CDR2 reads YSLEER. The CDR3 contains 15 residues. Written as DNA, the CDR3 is TGCGCCAGCAGCCAAGATTTGGGGGGGGGCCTTATTGGGCTCTTC. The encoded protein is CASSQDLGGGLIGLF.

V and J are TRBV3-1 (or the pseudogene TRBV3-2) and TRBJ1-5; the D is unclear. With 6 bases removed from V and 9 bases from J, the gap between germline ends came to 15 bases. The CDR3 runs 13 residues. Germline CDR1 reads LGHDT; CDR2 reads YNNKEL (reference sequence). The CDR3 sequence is CASSPAHTTPQHF. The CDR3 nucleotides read TGTGCCAGCAGTCCCGCTCATACCACGCCCCAGCATTTT.

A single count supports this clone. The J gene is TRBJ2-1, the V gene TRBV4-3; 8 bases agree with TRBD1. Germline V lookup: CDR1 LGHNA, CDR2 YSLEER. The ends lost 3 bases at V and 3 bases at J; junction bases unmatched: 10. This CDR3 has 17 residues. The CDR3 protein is CASSQDRVALLYNEQFF. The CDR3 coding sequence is TGCGCCAGCAGCCAGGACAGGGTGGCTCTCCTCTACAATGAGCAGTTCTTC.

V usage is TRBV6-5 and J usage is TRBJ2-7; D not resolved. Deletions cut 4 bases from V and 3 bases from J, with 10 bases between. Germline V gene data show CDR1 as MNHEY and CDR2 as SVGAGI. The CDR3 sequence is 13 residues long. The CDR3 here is CASSSYTVYEQYF. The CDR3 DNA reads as TGTGCCAGCAGTTCCTATACAGTCTACGAGCAGTACTTC.

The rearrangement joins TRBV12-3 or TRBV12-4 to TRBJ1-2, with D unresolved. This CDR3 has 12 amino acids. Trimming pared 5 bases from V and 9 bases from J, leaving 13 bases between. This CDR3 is CASSPEGMRYTF. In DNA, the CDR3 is TGTGCCAGCAGTCCCGAGGGTATGCGCTACACCTTC.

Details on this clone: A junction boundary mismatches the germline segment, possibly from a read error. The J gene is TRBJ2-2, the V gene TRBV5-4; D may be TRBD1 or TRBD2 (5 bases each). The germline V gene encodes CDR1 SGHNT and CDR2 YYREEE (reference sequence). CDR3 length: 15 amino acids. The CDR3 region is CASSLGGPSTGELLF. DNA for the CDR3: TGTGCCAGCAGCTTGGGGGGCCCGAGCACCGGGGAGCTGCTTTTT.

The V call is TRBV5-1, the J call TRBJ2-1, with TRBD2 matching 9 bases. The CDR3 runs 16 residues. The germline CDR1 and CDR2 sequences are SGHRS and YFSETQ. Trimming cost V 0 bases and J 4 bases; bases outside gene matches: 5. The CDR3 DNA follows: TGCGCCAGCAGCTTGGATTTTAGCGGGGGATACAATGAGCAGTTCTTC. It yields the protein CASSLDFSGGYNEQFF.

The CDR3 nucleotides read TGTGCCAGCAGCTCCGGGACAGGGGGCTTCTATGGCTACACCTTC. It codes for CASSSGTGGFYGYTF. V gene TRBV5-6 combines with J gene TRBJ1-2, with 12 bases matching TRBD1. Trimming at V came to 3 bases and at J to 4 bases, leaving 4 bases not matched to a gene. CDR3 length equals 15 residues. CDR1 is SGHDT, CDR2 YYEEEE, per germline.

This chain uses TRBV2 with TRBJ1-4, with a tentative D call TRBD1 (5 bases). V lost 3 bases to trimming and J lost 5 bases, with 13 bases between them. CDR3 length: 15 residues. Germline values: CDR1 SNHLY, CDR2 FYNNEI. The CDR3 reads CASSEAGRRNEKLFF. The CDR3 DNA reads TGTGCCAGCAGTGAGGCGGGGCGCCGAAATGAAAAACTGTTTTTT.